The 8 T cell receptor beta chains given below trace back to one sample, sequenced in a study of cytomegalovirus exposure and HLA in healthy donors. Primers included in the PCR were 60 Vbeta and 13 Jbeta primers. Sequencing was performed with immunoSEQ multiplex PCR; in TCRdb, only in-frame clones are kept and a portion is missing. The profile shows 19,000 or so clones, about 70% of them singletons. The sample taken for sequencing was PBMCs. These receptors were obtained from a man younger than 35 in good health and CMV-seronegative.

CDR3 nucleotide sequence: TGTGCCAGCAGTTACAGGGGGCCTGACGCTGAAGCTTTCTTT. Translating it yields CASSYRGPDAEAFF. The gene calls are TRBV6-5 and TRBJ1-1, with TRBD1 matching over 7 bases. Germline lookup yields CDR1 MNHEY and CDR2 SVGAGI. CDR3 length equals 14 residues. The V gene end was trimmed by 2 bases and the J gene end by 6 bases; junction bases not matched to a gene: 6.

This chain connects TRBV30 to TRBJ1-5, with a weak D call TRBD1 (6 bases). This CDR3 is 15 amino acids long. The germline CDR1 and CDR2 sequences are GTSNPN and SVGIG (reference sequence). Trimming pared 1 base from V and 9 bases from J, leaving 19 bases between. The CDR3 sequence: CAWSAVGALGTPQHF. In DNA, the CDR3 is TGTGCCTGGAGTGCGGTGGGGGCCCTCGGGACGCCCCAGCATTTT.

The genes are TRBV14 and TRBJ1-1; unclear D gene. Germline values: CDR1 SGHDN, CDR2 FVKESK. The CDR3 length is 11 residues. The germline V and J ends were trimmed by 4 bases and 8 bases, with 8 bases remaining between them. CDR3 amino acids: CASSPRMEAFF. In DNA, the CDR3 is TGTGCCAGCAGCCCGAGGATGGAAGCTTTCTTT.

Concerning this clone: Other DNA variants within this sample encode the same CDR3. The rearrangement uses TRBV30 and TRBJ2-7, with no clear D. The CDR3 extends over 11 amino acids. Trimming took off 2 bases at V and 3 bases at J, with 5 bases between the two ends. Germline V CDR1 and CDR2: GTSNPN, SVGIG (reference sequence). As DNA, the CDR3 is TGTGCCTGGAGTCTTAACTACGAGCAGTACTTC. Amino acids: CAWSLNYEQYF. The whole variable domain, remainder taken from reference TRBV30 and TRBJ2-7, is SQTIHQWPATLVQPVGSPLSLECTVEGTSNPNLYWYRQAAGRGLQLLFYSVGIGQISSEVPQNLSASRPQDRQFILSSKKLLLSDSGFYLCAWSLNYEQYFGPGTRLTVT.

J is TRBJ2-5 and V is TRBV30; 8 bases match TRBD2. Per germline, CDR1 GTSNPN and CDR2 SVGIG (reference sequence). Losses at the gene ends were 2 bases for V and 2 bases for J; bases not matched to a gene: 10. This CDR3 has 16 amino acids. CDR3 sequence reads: CAWSSPTLAGQETQYF. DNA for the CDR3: TGTGCCTGGAGTTCACCAACTCTAGCGGGTCAAGAGACCCAGTACTTC.

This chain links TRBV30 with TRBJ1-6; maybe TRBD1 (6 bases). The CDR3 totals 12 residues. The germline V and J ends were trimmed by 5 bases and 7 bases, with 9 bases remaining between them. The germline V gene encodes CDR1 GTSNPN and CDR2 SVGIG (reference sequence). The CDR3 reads CAWDRLNSPLHF. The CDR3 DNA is TGTGCCTGGGACAGGTTGAATTCACCCCTCCACTTT.

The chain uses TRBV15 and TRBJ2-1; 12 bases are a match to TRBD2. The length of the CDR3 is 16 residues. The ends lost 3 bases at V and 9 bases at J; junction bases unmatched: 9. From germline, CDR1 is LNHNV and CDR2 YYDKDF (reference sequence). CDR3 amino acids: CATSRLLAGGGGEQFF. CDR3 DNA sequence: TGTGCCACCAGCAGGTTACTAGCGGGGGGCGGGGGTGAGCAGTTCTTC.

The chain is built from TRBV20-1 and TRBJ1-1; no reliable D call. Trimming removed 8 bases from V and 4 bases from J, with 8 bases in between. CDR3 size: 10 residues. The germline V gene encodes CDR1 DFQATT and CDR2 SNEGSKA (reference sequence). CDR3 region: CSSSGTEAFF. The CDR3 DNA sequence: TGCAGTTCCTCGGGCACTGAAGCTTTCTTT.